The 2 T cell receptor beta chains listed next were all sequenced from one sample in a study of T cell responses to AZD1222 COVID-19 vaccine. Profiled with immunoSEQ multiplex PCR; TCRdb holds only in-frame clones, not every one. Here the sample spans roughly 93,000 clones, roughly 87% being singletons. Material: peripheral blood, obtained 28 days after the second AZD1222 dose. Receptor source: an adult who received the AZD1222 COVID-19 vaccine.

This chain links TRBV7-3 with TRBJ2-3; the match to TRBD2 covers 7 bases. Trimming removed 1 base from V and 0 bases from J; junction bases left unmatched: 25. The CDR3 totals 23 residues. CDR1 and CDR2 (germline): SGHTA, FQGTGA. The CDR3 nucleotides read TGTGCCAGCAGCTTAATTTTTAGGACGGGGGGTTTCCTTTATCCCTCTAGCACAGATACGCAGTATTTT. This translates into CASSLIFRTGGFLYPSSTDTQYF.

The V and J genes are TRBV15 and TRBJ2-1, with TRBD2 as a possible D gene (5 bases). V shed 6 bases and J shed 3 bases, with 15 bases lying between them. CDR1 is LNHNV and CDR2 is YYDKDF in the germline V gene (reference sequence). The CDR3 runs 15 residues. The CDR3 here is CATRLGSRYYNEQFF. The CDR3 DNA follows: TGTGCCACCAGGCTAGGGAGCAGATACTACAATGAGCAGTTCTTC.